The 8 T cell receptor beta chains below were found in one sample sequenced in a study of early T cells in non-severe SARS-CoV-2 infection. One entry per CDR3 protein, called by TCRdb with MiXCR from the 5' RACE reads. This sample carries some 60,000 distinct CDR3 sequences, 10% to 15% of them seen once, and the ten largest clones take more than 1.2%. Source: whole blood, taken at baseline. The receptors shown here come from an adult who was a healthcare worker with PCR-confirmed SARS-CoV-2 infection or an uninfected control (not recorded which).

This clonotype appeared many times. The chain is built from TRBV7-9 and TRBJ2-7, with D hard to call. The ends were cut back, 1 base at V and 2 bases at J, with 9 bases in the middle. Germline V lookup: CDR1 SEHNR, CDR2 FQNEAQ (reference sequence). CDR3 size: 14 residues. CDR3 amino acids: CASSLDLEPYEQYF. The CDR3 nucleotides are TGTGCCAGCAGCTTAGACCTGGAACCCTACGAGCAGTACTTC.

The V call is TRBV20-1, the J call TRBJ2-2, with TRBD2 identical over 8 bases. Germline CDR1 reads DFQATT; CDR2 reads SNEGSKA (reference sequence). The CDR3 covers 16 residues. V gave up 0 bases and J gave up 3 bases; unmatched junction bases: 6. The CDR3 nucleotides are TGCAGTGCTAGAGATCCCAGCGGGGGTTACACCGGGGAGCTGTTTTTT. This codes for CSARDPSGGYTGELFF.

The J gene is TRBJ1-2, the V gene TRBV18; maybe TRBD1 (5 bases). This CDR3 region has 15 residues. Trimming took off 3 bases at V and 5 bases at J, with 16 bases between the two ends. Germline V CDR1 and CDR2: KGHSH, LQKENI. The CDR3 nucleotides read TGTGCCAGCTCACCGCGGGACTGGGAACTTTATGGCTACACCTTC. Residues: CASSPRDWELYGYTF.

CDR3 sequence (DNA): TGTGCCAGCAGCTTAGGGGGACTAGCTTCGGCCGGGGAGCTGTTTTTT. It encodes CASSLGGLASAGELFF. The chain has TRBV7-2 and TRBJ2-2, with 9 positions matching TRBD2. The CDR3 is 16 residues long. With V trimmed by 1 base and J by 6 bases, 6 bases remained unmatched. Per the germline V gene, CDR1 is SGHTA and CDR2 is FQGNSA.

The V and J genes are TRBV10-1 and TRBJ2-7; 14 nucleotides match TRBD2. The ends lost 4 bases at V and 5 bases at J; junction bases unmatched: 4. From germline, CDR1 is WNHNN and CDR2 SYGVQD (reference sequence). The CDR3 extends over 15 amino acids. CDR3 DNA: TGCGCCAGCAGTGCAGGGACTAGCGGGAGCCACGAGCAGTACTTC. It yields the protein CASSAGTSGSHEQYF.

J is TRBJ1-1 and V is TRBV28, with D unclear. CDR3 length: 12 residues. Per germline, CDR1 MDHEN and CDR2 SYDVKM. Trimming removed 8 bases at V and 4 bases at J, with 11 bases between. As DNA, the CDR3 is TGTGCCAGCGAGACACCTGGCACTGAAGCTTTCTTT. Protein product: CASETPGTEAFF.

This chain links TRBV6-2 or TRBV6-3 with TRBJ2-7; 12 bases are a match to TRBD2. This CDR3 has 15 residues. V lost 5 bases, J lost 3 bases, and 5 bases stayed unmatched. The germline CDR1 and CDR2 sequences are MNHEY and SVGEGT. CDR3 sequence reads: CASSPRLAGVYEQYF. The CDR3 DNA sequence: TGTGCCAGCAGTCCAAGACTAGCGGGGGTCTACGAGCAGTACTTC.

V gene TRBV6-2 or TRBV6-3 combines with J gene TRBJ2-1, with D hard to call. Per germline, CDR1 MNHEY and CDR2 SVGEGT. Trimming removed 8 bases at V and 5 bases at J, with 16 bases between. CDR3 length equals 14 residues. CDR3 nucleotide sequence: TGTGCCAGCGGCCTTTTCGGCGCGCACAATGAGCAGTTCTTC. Encoded protein: CASGLFGAHNEQFF.